Following are 19 T cell receptor beta chains from one sample sequenced in a study of Ad26.COV2.S vaccination and SARS-CoV-2 variants. Clones were sequenced by immunoSEQ multiplex PCR, and TCRdb holds only the in-frame ones, with some missing. The sample lists some 390,000 clones, approximately 91% occurring once. Regarding treatment: over 15 received Ad26.COV2.S at low or high dose, single or two shots; 5 received placebo; per-sample allocation not given. Day 63 following the first vaccine or placebo injection was when the samples were taken. The sample in question was peripheral blood, obtained in a trial of Ad26.COV2.S vaccine versus placebo. These TCRs come from a person between 18 and 65 years old who received the Ad26.COV2.S COVID-19 vaccine or a placebo.

The rearrangement links TRBV10-2 to TRBJ2-1, with TRBD2 matching 8 bases. J lost 4 bases, V lost 6 bases, and 8 bases had no gene match. CDR3 length equals 15 residues. Germline V gives CDR1 WSHSY, CDR2 SAAADI. CDR3 in amino acids: CASRPRASGYNEQFF. DNA for the CDR3: TGCGCCAGCAGGCCCCGGGCTAGCGGGTACAATGAGCAGTTCTTC.

The gene calls are TRBV27 and TRBJ2-1, with TRBD2 matching over 11 bases. CDR3 length equals 17 residues. The V gene end was trimmed by 7 bases and the J gene end by 9 bases; junction bases not matched to a gene: 17. In germline, CDR1 is MNHEY, CDR2 SMNVEV (reference sequence). The CDR3 DNA is TGTGCCAGCACCCCTTCTTTGCAACTAGCGGGAGTGGGTGAGCAGTTCTTC. Translated, it gives CASTPSLQLAGVGEQFF.

This chain links TRBV12-5 with TRBJ2-1, with TRBD2 matching over 8 bases. Unmatched junction bases numbered 5, after V lost 8 bases and J lost 2 bases. Germline V lookup: CDR1 LGHNT, CDR2 FRNRAP. This CDR3 contains 14 residues. The CDR3 sequence is CASLGAGAYNEQFF. CDR3 sequence (DNA): TGTGCTAGTCTCGGAGCGGGAGCCTACAATGAGCAGTTCTTC.

The CDR3 reads CASSYSGGVQETQYF. In nucleotides, the CDR3 is TGTGCCAGCAGCTACAGCGGGGGGGTCCAAGAGACCCAGTACTTC. The J gene is TRBJ2-5, the V gene TRBV11-3; the match to TRBD2 covers 10 bases. Germline values: CDR1 SGHNT, CDR2 YENEEA. This CDR3 region has 15 residues. With V trimmed by 4 bases and J by 1 base, 3 bases remained unmatched. Complete variable domain (other parts from reference TRBV11-3 and TRBJ2-5): EAGVVQSPRYKIIEKKQPVAFWCNPISGHNTLYWYLQNLGQGPELLIRYENEEAVDDSQLPKDRFSAERLKGVDSTLKIQPAELGDSAVYLCASSYSGGVQETQYFGPGTRLLVL.

The chain links TRBV2 to TRBJ1-4, with D hard to call. V shed 5 bases and J shed 0 bases, with 13 bases lying between them. CDR3 length: 16 residues. CDR1 and CDR2 (germline): SNHLY, FYNNEI. CDR3 region: CASSLDTPSTNEKLFF. CDR3 nucleotides: TGTGCCAGCAGTCTCGACACCCCCTCAACTAATGAAAAACTGTTTTTT. Full variable domain (outside the CDR3, taken from reference TRBV2 and TRBJ1-4): EPEVTQTPSHQVTQMGQEVILRCVPISNHLYFYWYRQILGQKVEFLVSFYNNEISEKSEIFDDQFSVERPDGSNFTLKIRSTKLEDSAMYFCASSLDTPSTNEKLFFGSGTQLSVL.

The chain joins TRBV12-3 or TRBV12-4 to TRBJ2-3; D not resolved. CDR3 size: 13 residues. V lost 8 bases and J lost 1, with 10 bases in between. CDR3 DNA sequence: TGTGCCAGCTCCGGCGCCGGCACAGATACGCAGTATTTT. Amino acid sequence: CASSGAGTDTQYF.

The gene calls are TRBV5-4 and TRBJ1-3; D is unclear. The CDR3 runs 14 residues. Germline loops: CDR1 SGHNT, CDR2 YYREEE (reference sequence). The ends were cut back, 3 bases at V and 2 bases at J, with 9 bases in the middle. The CDR3: CASSSHEPGNTIYF. The DNA of the CDR3 is TGTGCCAGCAGCTCCCATGAGCCTGGAAACACCATATATTTT.

Comments on this clone: Other nucleotide sequences in the sample specify the same CDR3. This rearrangement joins TRBV12-3 or TRBV12-4 to TRBJ2-3, with a tentative D call TRBD1 (6 bases). This CDR3 contains 12 residues. The V end lost 3 bases, the J end lost 6 bases, and 7 bases lay between the germline ends. The CDR3, as DNA: TGTGCCAGCAGTTTGGGGGCGGATACGCAGTATTTT. Its protein product is CASSLGADTQYF.

This chain uses TRBV28 with TRBJ2-3, with 8 bases fitting TRBD2. There are 15 residues in the CDR3. V gave up 6 bases and J gave up 2 bases; unmatched junction bases: 7. Germline-derived CDR1 and CDR2 are MDHEN and SYDVKM. Here the CDR3 reads CASRLGLGFTDTQYF. The DNA of the CDR3 is TGTGCCAGCAGACTGGGACTAGGTTTCACAGATACGCAGTATTTT.

CDR3 sequence (DNA): TGTGCCAGCAGTCGACAGGCAATGAACACTGAAGCTTTCTTT. Translation: CASSRQAMNTEAFF. The chain joins TRBV6-5 to TRBJ1-1, with D possibly TRBD1 on 6 matching bases. In germline, CDR1 is MNHEY, CDR2 SVGAGI. The CDR3 length is 14 residues. Between the trimmed V and J ends, which lost 5 bases and 0 bases, there was a span of 10 bases.

The V gene is TRBV2, the J gene TRBJ2-3; D perhaps matches TRBD2 (6 bases). The ends were cut back, 8 bases at V and 0 bases at J, with 15 bases in the middle. There are 15 residues in the CDR3. Germline V gene lookup returns CDR1 SNHLY and CDR2 FYNNEI. This CDR3 is CASLTSVASTDTQYF. The CDR3, as DNA: TGTGCCAGCTTGACTAGTGTCGCTAGCACAGATACGCAGTATTTT.

This clone was detected only a few times. CDR3 nucleotides: TGTGCCTGGAGAACATCCTATAATTCACCCCTCCACTTT. Translated, it gives CAWRTSYNSPLHF. This chain joins TRBV30 and TRBJ1-6; D not resolved. Germline CDR1 is GTSNPN and CDR2 is SVGIG (reference sequence). CDR3 length equals 13 residues. V lost 3 bases, J lost 1 base, and 4 bases lay in between.

V is TRBV6-5 and J is TRBJ2-7; 10 bases map to TRBD2. The junction had 3 bases not matched to a gene; V was cut back by 0 bases and J by 4 bases. CDR3 length: 15 residues. The germline V gene has CDR1 MNHEY and CDR2 SVGAGI. The DNA of the CDR3 is TGTGCCAGCAGTTACTCTAGCGGGAGGTCGTACGAGCAGTACTTC. Translating gives CASSYSSGRSYEQYF.

The rearrangement uses TRBV5-4 and TRBJ2-1; 7 bases are shared with TRBD2. The CDR3 runs to 15 residues. Germline assignment: CDR1 SGHNT and CDR2 YYREEE (reference sequence). V lost 2 bases, J lost 5 bases, and 7 bases stayed unmatched. The CDR3 coding sequence is TGTGCCAGCAGCTTTCCGACGGGGGGTCACAATGAGCAGTTCTTC. As protein: CASSFPTGGHNEQFF.

The chain uses TRBV10-3 and TRBJ2-7, with 16 bases identical to TRBD2. This CDR3 region has 15 residues. Germline V gives CDR1 ENHRY, CDR2 SYGVKD. V lost 5 bases, J lost 7 bases, and 5 bases stayed unmatched. The CDR3 DNA reads TGTGCCATCAGTATGGGGACTAGCGGGAGGGGGGAGCAGTACTTC. Translation: CAISMGTSGRGEQYF.

On this clone: Mismatch with germline at one junction end may stem from a read error. The CDR3, as DNA: TGCGCCAGCAGCCAAGAAGATAGGTCGGGCCCATTGATTTTT. Amino acid sequence: CASSQEDRSGPLIF. This chain links TRBV4-3 with TRBJ1-4; D not certain. CDR1 is LGHNA and CDR2 is YSLEER in the germline V gene. This CDR3 has 14 residues.

This clone was counted between two and nine times. The identical CDR3 is also encoded by other nucleotide sequences in the sample. The rearrangement uses TRBV3-1 (or the pseudogene TRBV3-2) and TRBJ1-1; unclear D gene. CDR1 LGHDT and CDR2 YNNKEL come from the germline V gene (reference sequence). This CDR3 contains 13 residues. The V and J ends lost 1 base and 0 bases respectively, with 3 bases between them. CDR3 sequence: CASSQGLNTEAFF. CDR3 in DNA: TGTGCCAGCAGCCAAGGTCTGAACACTGAAGCTTTCTTT.

The chain carries TRBV11-3 and TRBJ2-2; a possible D gene is TRBD2 (6 bases). Looked up from germline, CDR1 is SGHNT and CDR2 is YENEEA. Trimming left V 3 bases short and J 1 base short, with 18 bases between. The CDR3 is made up of 18 amino acids. DNA of the CDR3: TGTGCCAGCAGCTTTCTAGCGTTCGGTGGACAGAACACCGGGGAGCTGTTTTTT. Translated: CASSFLAFGGQNTGELFF.

The CDR3 DNA reads TGTGCCAGCAGCTGGGGAGCGGATTACAATGAGCAGTTCTTC. Residues: CASSWGADYNEQFF. The chain uses TRBV3-1 (or the pseudogene TRBV3-2) and TRBJ2-1; D might be TRBD2 (5 bases). CDR1 LGHDT and CDR2 YNNKEL come from the germline V gene (reference sequence). V was clipped by 5 bases and J by 4 bases, with 12 bases between them. CDR3 length: 14 residues.